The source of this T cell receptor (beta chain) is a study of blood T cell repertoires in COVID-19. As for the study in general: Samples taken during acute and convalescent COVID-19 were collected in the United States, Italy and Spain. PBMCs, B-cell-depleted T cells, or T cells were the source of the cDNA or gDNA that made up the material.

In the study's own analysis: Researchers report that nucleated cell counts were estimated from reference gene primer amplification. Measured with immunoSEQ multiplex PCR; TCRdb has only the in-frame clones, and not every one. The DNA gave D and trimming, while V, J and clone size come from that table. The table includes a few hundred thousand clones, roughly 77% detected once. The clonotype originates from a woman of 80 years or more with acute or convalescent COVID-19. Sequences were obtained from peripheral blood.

The CDR3 sequence is CASVSSGRALAGELFF. The DNA of the CDR3 is TGCGCCAGCGTCTCTAGCGGGAGGGCCCTCGCCGGGGAGCTGTTTTTT. The rearrangement uses TRBV10-2 and TRBJ2-2, with TRBD2 matching over 12 bases. The junction had 10 bases not matched to a gene; V was cut back by 8 bases and J by 6 bases. This CDR3 has 16 amino acids. Per germline, CDR1 WSHSY and CDR2 SAAADI.